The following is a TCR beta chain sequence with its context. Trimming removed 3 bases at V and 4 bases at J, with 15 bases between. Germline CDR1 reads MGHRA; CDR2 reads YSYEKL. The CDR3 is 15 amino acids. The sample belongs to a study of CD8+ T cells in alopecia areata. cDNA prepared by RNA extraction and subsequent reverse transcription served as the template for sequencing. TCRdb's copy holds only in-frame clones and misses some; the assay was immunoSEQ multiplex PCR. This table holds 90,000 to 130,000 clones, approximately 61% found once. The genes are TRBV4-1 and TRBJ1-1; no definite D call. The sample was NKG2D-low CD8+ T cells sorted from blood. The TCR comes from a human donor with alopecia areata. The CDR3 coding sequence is TGCGCCAGCAGCCAGGAGAGAGGGCTCATCACTGAAGCTTTCTTT. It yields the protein CASSQERGLITEAFF.